Presented here are 12 T cell receptor beta chains from one specimen sequenced in a study of cytomegalovirus exposure and HLA in healthy donors. The PCR was carried out with 60 Vbeta primers and 13 Jbeta primers. The data were produced by immunoSEQ multiplex PCR, yet TCRdb's version contains in-frame clones alone and is incomplete. The data show 50,000 to 65,000 clones, approximately 81% seen once. Sample: PBMCs. The receptors here all came from a woman aged 18-35 years in good health and CMV-seronegative.

The chain couples TRBV27 to TRBJ2-1, with TRBD2 as a possible D gene (5 bases). The germline gives CDR1 MNHEY, CDR2 SMNVEV (reference sequence). This CDR3 is 11 amino acids long. Trimming pared 6 bases from V and 8 bases from J, leaving 8 bases between. The CDR3 region has the DNA TGTGCCAGCAGCGGGGTCCATGAGCAGTTCTTC. It specifies CASSGVHEQFF.

The chain links TRBV28 to TRBJ1-1; the D gene is possibly TRBD1 (6 bases). The CDR3 sequence is 15 residues long. V lost 4 bases and J lost 2, with 14 bases in between. CDR1 and CDR2 from the germline V gene are MDHEN and SYDVKM. The chain's CDR3 is CASSSPRGSNTEAFF. CDR3 sequence (DNA): TGTGCCAGCAGTTCCCCTAGGGGGTCCAACACTGAAGCTTTCTTT.

The rearrangement joins TRBV11-2 to TRBJ2-3, with D perhaps matching TRBD2 (7 bases). The length of the CDR3 is 16 residues. From germline, CDR1 is SGHAT and CDR2 FQNNGV. V was clipped by 2 bases and J by 1 base, with 13 bases between them. The CDR3 sequence is CASSLRGAGGTDTQYF. In DNA form, the CDR3 reads TGTGCCAGCAGCTTACGGGGGGCAGGGGGCACAGATACGCAGTATTTT.

The chain joins TRBV14 to TRBJ2-5; 10 bases map to TRBD1. Germline CDR1 reads SGHDN; CDR2 reads FVKESK. The J segment lost 5 bases and the V segment lost 4 bases, leaving 10 bases of the junction unmatched. The CDR3 is 16 residues long. CDR3: CASSPTGGIKMETQYF. The DNA of the CDR3 is TGTGCCAGCAGCCCGACAGGGGGCATTAAGATGGAGACCCAGTACTTC.

The chain is built from TRBV7-9 and TRBJ1-1, with TRBD1 as a possible D gene (6 bases). From germline, CDR1 is SEHNR and CDR2 FQNEAQ (reference sequence). CDR3 size: 19 residues. V was shortened by 1 base and J by 0 bases, with 21 bases between the two germline ends. The CDR3 region is CASSLDSGGGAFMNTEAFF. The CDR3 nucleotides read TGTGCCAGCAGCTTAGATTCGGGTGGGGGGGCGTTTATGAACACTGAAGCTTTCTTT.

The rearrangement joins TRBV10-3 to TRBJ2-7; 11 bases are shared with TRBD2. The CDR3 totals 17 residues. Germline V gives CDR1 ENHRY, CDR2 SYGVKD. The J segment lost 3 bases and the V segment lost 3 bases, leaving 10 bases of the junction unmatched. For the CDR3, the DNA is TGTGCCATCAGTGAATTTGGGACTAGCGGAAAAAGCTACGAGCAGTACTTC. Encoded protein: CAISEFGTSGKSYEQYF.

The V call is TRBV18, the J call TRBJ2-3; 10 nucleotides line up with TRBD2. CDR3 length equals 16 residues. The junction had 9 bases not matched to a gene; V was cut back by 3 bases and J by 6 bases. From germline, CDR1 is KGHSH and CDR2 LQKENI. CDR3 residues: CASSPGLAGDSDTQYF. In nucleotides, the CDR3 is TGTGCCAGCTCACCTGGGCTAGCGGGAGATAGTGATACGCAGTATTTT.

The genes are TRBV4-1 and TRBJ1-1; TRBD1 aligns across 8 bases. V was clipped by 3 bases and J by 5 bases; unmatched bases: 8. The CDR3 is 15 amino acids. In germline, CDR1 is MGHRA, CDR2 YSYEKL. DNA for the CDR3: TGCGCCAGCAGCCATAAACAGGGGGGCGGTACTGAAGCTTTCTTT. Translation: CASSHKQGGGTEAFF.

The rearrangement uses TRBV27 and TRBJ2-3; 8 bases align to TRBD1. Germline V gene lookup returns CDR1 MNHEY and CDR2 SMNVEV (reference sequence). V trimming: 4 bases; J trimming: 4 bases; junction bases outside the gene matches: 10. The CDR3 loop spans 16 amino acids. CDR3 nucleotide sequence: TGTGCCAGCAGTTGGGGACAGGAGGCGCGGTCAGATACGCAGTATTTT. This gives the protein CASSWGQEARSDTQYF.

CDR3 coding DNA: TGTGCCAGCAGTGAATCCTTGGACAGCTACGAGCAGTACTTC. Translated: CASSESLDSYEQYF. The genes are TRBV25-1 and TRBJ2-7; tentative D call: TRBD1 (6 bases). CDR3 length: 14 amino acids. Germline V gives CDR1 MGHDK, CDR2 SYGVNS. Deletions cut 1 base from V and 3 bases from J, with 10 bases between.

The chain joins TRBV6-1 to TRBJ1-3; no clear D. The CDR3 totals 14 residues. With 7 bases removed from V and 0 bases from J, the gap between germline ends came to 10 bases. CDR1 MNHNS and CDR2 SASEGT come from the germline V gene. The CDR3 region is CASTQFGSGNTIYF. CDR3 DNA: TGTGCCAGCACACAGTTTGGCTCTGGAAACACCATATATTTT.

The chain employs TRBV18 and TRBJ1-5; 7 bases agree with TRBD1. Germline V gene data show CDR1 as KGHSH and CDR2 as LQKENI. J was trimmed by 3 bases and V by 8 bases; bases with no gene match: 16. CDR3 length equals 17 residues. The CDR3 nucleotides are TGTGCCAGCGCCATTTCCGCGGGACAGACCCTCAATCAGCCCCAGCATTTT. Translated, it gives CASAISAGQTLNQPQHF.